The T cell receptor (beta chain) described here comes from a study of blood T cells in healthy people across ages. Study-wide points: A greater number of naive CD4+ cells and higher diversity distinguished long-lived donors from aged donors. Naive T cell percentage and TCR beta diversity correlated strongly.

Note on this clonotype: Its antigen is still unknown.

Peripheral blood from each donor was collected in a volume of ten milliliters. From germline, CDR1 is SNHLY and CDR2 FYNNEI. The CDR3 length is 15 residues. V shed 4 bases, J shed 3 bases, and the junction held 6 bases outside the gene matches. It was with a sample-barcoded 5' primer and a J-beta primer mix that a second PCR of about 7 to 12 cycles was run. Every single cDNA molecule received a tag from a template-switch adaptor with 12 random nucleotides. TCRdb re-derived calls from the 5' RACE reads in MiXCR, one entry per CDR3 protein. Of around 1,600,000 distinct CDR3 sequences in the sample, less than 45% are singletons; the top ten hold about 4%.

The TCR comes from a woman aged 18-35 years in good health. The chain combines TRBV2 with TRBJ1-5; the match to TRBD1 covers 7 bases. Sequencing was performed on blood. The CDR3 protein is CASSARDRYNQPQHF. CDR3 bases: TGTGCCAGCAGTGCCCGGGACAGATACAATCAGCCCCAGCATTTT.